This entry lists 18 T cell receptor beta chains sequenced from one sample in a study of blood T cell repertoires in COVID-19. TCRdb keeps only in-frame clones here, not all; method: immunoSEQ multiplex PCR. The sample has about 200,000 clones, 84% seen once. Material for sequencing was PBMCs or T cells enriched from blood (not recorded which). Receptors were obtained from a man in his forties who had recovered from COVID-19.

V is TRBV7-9 and J is TRBJ1-1; D ambiguous. Germline CDR1 SEHNR, CDR2 FQNEAQ (reference sequence). The length of the CDR3 is 14 residues. The V and J ends lost 0 bases and 7 bases respectively, with 12 bases between them. The CDR3 DNA is TGTGCCAGCAGCTTAGCGGGTCCCCCGGGTGAAGCTTTCTTT. Translating gives CASSLAGPPGEAFF.

The rearrangement uses TRBV18 and TRBJ2-4; 10 positions match TRBD2. The CDR3 runs to 15 residues. V gave up 0 bases and J gave up 6 bases; unmatched junction bases: 2. Looked up from germline, CDR1 is KGHSH and CDR2 is LQKENI. The chain's CDR3 is CASSPPGTSVNIQYF. CDR3 coding DNA: TGTGCCAGCTCACCACCGGGGACTAGCGTAAACATTCAGTACTTC.

The chain carries TRBV10-3 and TRBJ1-1; the D gene is possibly TRBD1 (5 bases). The CDR3 has 13 residues. Deletions cut 4 bases from V and 1 base from J, with 7 bases between. Germline assignment: CDR1 ENHRY and CDR2 SYGVKD. The CDR3 region is CAISGTQNTEAFF. The CDR3 region has the DNA TGTGCCATCAGTGGGACACAGAACACTGAAGCTTTCTTT.

The chain combines TRBV18 with TRBJ2-7, with 10 bases that match TRBD2. Per the germline V gene, CDR1 is KGHSH and CDR2 is LQKENI. The V gene end was trimmed by 1 base and the J gene end by 5 bases; junction bases not matched to a gene: 8. The CDR3 consists of 16 residues. This CDR3 reads CASSPLQAGGQDEQYF. In nucleotides, the CDR3 is TGTGCCAGCTCACCACTACAAGCGGGGGGGCAAGACGAGCAGTACTTC.

This clone was observed once. The rearrangement links TRBV2 to TRBJ1-5; D uncertain. The germline CDR1 and CDR2 sequences are SNHLY and FYNNEI. Trimming removed 6 bases from V and 0 bases from J, with 12 bases in between. The CDR3 is 15 amino acids. In DNA, the CDR3 is TGTGCCAGCAGACACACGACTAATAGCAATCAGCCCCAGCATTTT. This sequence encodes CASRHTTNSNQPQHF.

CDR3 region: CASSRWGGGEQYF. The CDR3 DNA sequence: TGTGCCAGCAGCCGTTGGGGGGGAGGCGAGCAGTACTTC. J is TRBJ2-7 and V is TRBV7-9, with 7 bases aligning to TRBD2. CDR3 size: 13 residues. The junction had 7 bases not matched to a gene; V was cut back by 5 bases and J by 6 bases. From germline, CDR1 is SEHNR and CDR2 FQNEAQ (reference sequence).

This clone was recorded once. V and J are TRBV12-3 or TRBV12-4 and TRBJ1-2; TRBD1 matches at 8 bases. The J segment lost 8 bases and the V segment lost 3 bases, leaving 5 bases of the junction unmatched. The CDR3 length is 13 residues. The DNA for the CDR3 is TGTGCCAGCAGTTTCGGACAGGGAAAAGGCTACACCTTC. It is translated as CASSFGQGKGYTF.

The gene calls are TRBV5-4 and TRBJ1-2, with TRBD1 as a possible D gene (6 bases). Germline V gives CDR1 SGHNT, CDR2 YYREEE (reference sequence). This CDR3 comprises 14 residues. V lost 4 bases and J lost 7, with 17 bases in between. This CDR3 reads CASSTPGQRGGYTF. The DNA of the CDR3 is TGTGCCAGCAGCACCCCTGGACAGAGAGGTGGCTACACCTTC.

The chain links TRBV5-6 to TRBJ2-7; TRBD2 is a possible D gene (5 bases). The CDR3 sequence is 14 residues long. Per germline, CDR1 SGHDT and CDR2 YYEEEE. Trimming took 1 base from V and 4 from J, leaving 12 bases between them. In nucleotides, the CDR3 is TGTGCCAGCAGCTTGCTTGGGGAGAAATACGAGCAGTACTTC. Amino acid sequence: CASSLLGEKYEQYF.

The rearrangement joins TRBV7-2 to TRBJ1-1; D remains ambiguous. The CDR3 totals 14 residues. The germline gives CDR1 SGHTA, CDR2 FQGNSA. The V end lost 0 bases, the J end lost 1 base, and 6 bases lay between the germline ends. This CDR3 reads CASSLARENTEAFF. CDR3 coding DNA: TGTGCCAGCAGCTTAGCGCGGGAGAACACTGAAGCTTTCTTT.

The chain couples TRBV28 to TRBJ1-3; 7 bases fit TRBD1. CDR3 length: 15 amino acids. Trimming took 6 bases from V and 0 from J; bases not matched to a gene: 5. CDR1 is MDHEN, CDR2 SYDVKM, per germline. Here the CDR3 reads CASRLTGLSGNTIYF. CDR3 coding DNA: TGTGCCAGCAGGCTGACAGGGCTCTCTGGAAACACCATATATTTT.

The rearrangement links TRBV2 to TRBJ2-5; a possible D gene is TRBD1 (5 bases). V was trimmed by 4 bases and J by 5 bases, leaving 14 bases between them. From germline, CDR1 is SNHLY and CDR2 FYNNEI. CDR3 size: 14 residues. The CDR3 nucleotides are TGTGCCAGCAGTGTATCAGGGTTTGGGGAGACCCAGTACTTC. This gives the protein CASSVSGFGETQYF.

For the CDR3, the DNA is TGTGCCATCACGGGACAGAAGTCCTACGAGCAGTACTTC. Its protein product is CAITGQKSYEQYF. The chain has TRBV6-6 and TRBJ2-7; TRBD1 aligns across 7 bases. The V gene's germline CDR1 is MNHNY and CDR2 SVGAGI (reference sequence). This CDR3 spans 13 amino acids. The junction had 7 bases not matched to a gene; V was cut back by 10 bases and J by 1 base.

V is TRBV7-9 and J is TRBJ2-1; 8 bases agree with TRBD2. The CDR3 is made up of 12 amino acids. V lost 8 bases to trimming and J lost 15 bases; unmatched junction nucleotides: 12. CDR1 is SEHNR and CDR2 is FQNEAQ in the germline V gene (reference sequence). CDR3 nucleotide sequence: TGTGCCAGCCGATCCGGGACTAGATCACGGTTCTTC. It translates to CASRSGTRSRFF.

The chain links TRBV27 to TRBJ2-7; a weak D match, TRBD1 (6 bases). Per the germline V gene, CDR1 is MNHEY and CDR2 is SMNVEV (reference sequence). The CDR3 is 18 residues long. V dropped 5 bases and J dropped 5 bases, with 28 bases sitting between them. CDR3 sequence reads: CASSMNPPQWTEYHEQYF. In nucleotides, the CDR3 is TGTGCCAGCAGTATGAACCCCCCACAATGGACAGAGTATCACGAGCAGTACTTC.

The chain is built from TRBV19 and TRBJ1-5, with 10 bases lining up with TRBD1. CDR3 length: 17 residues. V was clipped by 6 bases and J by 0 bases; unmatched bases: 8. Germline values: CDR1 LNHDA, CDR2 SQIVND (reference sequence). The CDR3 reads CASRDRGHLNSNQPQHF. The CDR3 DNA follows: TGTGCCAGTAGAGACAGGGGGCACTTAAATAGCAATCAGCCCCAGCATTTT.

The V gene is TRBV28, the J gene TRBJ1-5, with D unclear. Germline lookup yields CDR1 MDHEN and CDR2 SYDVKM. The CDR3 length is 15 residues. The V gene lost 4 bases and the J gene lost 1 base, with 11 bases spanning the gap. CDR3 protein: CASSSEGLSNQPQHF. Here the CDR3 DNA reads TGTGCCAGCAGTTCCGAGGGCTTGAGCAATCAGCCCCAGCATTTT.

This clone was counted a few times. The V call is TRBV5-4, the J call TRBJ2-5, with D possibly being TRBD2 (5 bases). Trimming pared 4 bases from V and 9 bases from J, leaving 19 bases between. CDR1 and CDR2 (germline): SGHNT, YYREEE (reference sequence). The CDR3 runs to 14 residues. The CDR3 bases are TGTGCCAGCAGCAGCGAGGCGGGCTTCGGGGCCCAGTACTTC. It yields the protein CASSSEAGFGAQYF.